This TCR beta chain was recovered during a study of radiation and T cells in renal cell carcinoma. The time point: blood 2 weeks post-SBRT. As to treatment: 15 Gy SBRT to primary tumor, nephrectomy 4 weeks later. Blood was sampled at baseline, 2 weeks and 4 weeks after SBRT. The patient's renal cell carcinoma had clear cell pathology. Some clones are missing from TCRdb's copy, which holds only in-frame ones; the method was immunoSEQ multiplex PCR. The top ten clones hold about 28% of a sample with tens of thousands of clones, 80% of them seen once. Overall study findings and caveats: Pretreatment tumor biopsies were lacking, so baseline clonotypes are unknown. In blood, top tumor clones expanded by 2 weeks, shrinking by 4.

Trimming cost V 5 bases and J 8 bases; bases outside gene matches: 6. CDR1 and CDR2 from the germline V gene are MNHNS and SASEGT. CDR3 length equals 14 residues. Comment on this clone: Its antigen is undetermined.

This sequence originates from a woman in her seventies with renal cell carcinoma. The sample in question was blood, obtained from a patient whose treatment included radiotherapy and nephrectomy. This chain uses TRBV6-1 with TRBJ1-4, with 9 positions matching TRBD1. The CDR3 nucleotides are TGTGCCAGCAGTACAGGACAGGGGAACGAAAAACTGTTTTTT. Translated, it gives CASSTGQGNEKLFF.